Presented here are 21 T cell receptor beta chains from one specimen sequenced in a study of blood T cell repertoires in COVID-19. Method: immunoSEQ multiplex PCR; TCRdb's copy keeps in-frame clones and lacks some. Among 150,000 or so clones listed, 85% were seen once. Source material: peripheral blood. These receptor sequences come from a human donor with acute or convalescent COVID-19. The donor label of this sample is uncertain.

In DNA, the CDR3 is TGTGCCAGCAGCTTAGGGCCAGGAACTAATGAAAAACTGTTTTTT. Protein sequence: CASSLGPGTNEKLFF. The J gene is TRBJ1-4, the V gene TRBV7-7; D is ambiguous. Deletions cut 1 base from V and 1 base from J, with 7 bases between. Germline V lookup: CDR1 SSHAT, CDR2 FNYEAQ (reference sequence). The CDR3 runs to 15 residues.

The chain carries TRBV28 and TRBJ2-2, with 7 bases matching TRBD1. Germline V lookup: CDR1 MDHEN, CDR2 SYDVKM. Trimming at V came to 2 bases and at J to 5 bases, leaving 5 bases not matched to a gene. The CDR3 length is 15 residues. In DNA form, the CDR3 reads TGTGCCAGCAGTTTAGACAGGGTAAAGACCGGGGAGCTGTTTTTT. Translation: CASSLDRVKTGELFF.

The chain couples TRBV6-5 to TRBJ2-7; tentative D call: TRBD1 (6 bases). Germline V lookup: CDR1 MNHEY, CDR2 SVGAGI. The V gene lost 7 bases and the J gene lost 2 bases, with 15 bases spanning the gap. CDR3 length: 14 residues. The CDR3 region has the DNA TGTGCCAGCAAGACGGGACACAGTACCTACGAGCAGTACTTC. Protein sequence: CASKTGHSTYEQYF.

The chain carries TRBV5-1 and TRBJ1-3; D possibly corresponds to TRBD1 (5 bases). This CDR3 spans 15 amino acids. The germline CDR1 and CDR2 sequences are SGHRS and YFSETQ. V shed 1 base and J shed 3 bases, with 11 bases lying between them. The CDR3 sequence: CASSLQGSDGNTIYF. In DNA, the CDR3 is TGCGCCAGCAGCTTGCAGGGTAGTGATGGAAACACCATATATTTT.

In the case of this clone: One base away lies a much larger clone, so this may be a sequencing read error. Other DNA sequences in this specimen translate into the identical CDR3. This CDR3 reads CASSDRGGKPLHF. In DNA form, the CDR3 reads TGCGCCAGCAGTGACAGGGGAGGTAAACCCCTCCACTTT. The chain has TRBV4-1 and TRBJ1-6; 8 bases fit TRBD1. Germline V gives CDR1 MGHRA, CDR2 YSYEKL. V was clipped by 6 bases and J by 12 bases; unmatched bases: 7. The CDR3 sequence is 13 residues long.

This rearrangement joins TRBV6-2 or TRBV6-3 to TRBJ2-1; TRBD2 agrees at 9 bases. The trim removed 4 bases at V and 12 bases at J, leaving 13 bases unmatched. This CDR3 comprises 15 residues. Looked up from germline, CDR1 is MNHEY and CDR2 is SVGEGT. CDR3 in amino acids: CASSFQRGVSMWQFF. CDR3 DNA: TGTGCCAGCAGTTTTCAGCGGGGGGTTTCTATGTGGCAGTTCTTC.

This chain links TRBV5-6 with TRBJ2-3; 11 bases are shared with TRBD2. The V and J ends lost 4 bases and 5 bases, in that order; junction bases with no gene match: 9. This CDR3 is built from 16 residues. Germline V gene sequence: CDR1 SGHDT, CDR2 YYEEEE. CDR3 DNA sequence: TGTGCCAGCAGCGAATCTAGCGGGGGGCGGTTAGATACGCAGTATTTT. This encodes CASSESSGGRLDTQYF.

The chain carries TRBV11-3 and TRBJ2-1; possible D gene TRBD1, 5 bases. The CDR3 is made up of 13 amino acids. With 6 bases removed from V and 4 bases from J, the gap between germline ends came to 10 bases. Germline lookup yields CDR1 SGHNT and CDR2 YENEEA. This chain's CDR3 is CASRPRQYNEQFF. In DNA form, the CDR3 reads TGTGCCAGCAGACCTAGACAGTACAATGAGCAGTTCTTC. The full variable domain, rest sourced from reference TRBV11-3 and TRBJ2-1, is EAGVVQSPRYKIIEKKQPVAFWCNPISGHNTLYWYLQNLGQGPELLIRYENEEAVDDSQLPKDRFSAERLKGVDSTLKIQPAELGDSAVYLCASRPRQYNEQFFGPGTRLTVL.

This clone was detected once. CDR3 loop: CASSSDRGNEKLFF. In DNA, the CDR3 is TGTGCCAGCAGCTCGGACAGGGGAAATGAAAAACTGTTTTTT. This chain joins TRBV7-9 and TRBJ1-4, with 9 bases that match TRBD1. Looked up from germline, CDR1 is SEHNR and CDR2 is FQNEAQ (reference sequence). The V and J ends lost 4 bases and 5 bases, in that order; junction bases with no gene match: 2. This CDR3 contains 14 residues.

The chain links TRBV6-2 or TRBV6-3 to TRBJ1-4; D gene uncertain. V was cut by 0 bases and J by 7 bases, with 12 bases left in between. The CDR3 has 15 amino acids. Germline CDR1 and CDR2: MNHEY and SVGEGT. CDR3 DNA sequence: TGTGCCAGCAGTTACTCTGGAGGGTTTGGTGAAAAACTGTTTTTT. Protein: CASSYSGGFGEKLFF.

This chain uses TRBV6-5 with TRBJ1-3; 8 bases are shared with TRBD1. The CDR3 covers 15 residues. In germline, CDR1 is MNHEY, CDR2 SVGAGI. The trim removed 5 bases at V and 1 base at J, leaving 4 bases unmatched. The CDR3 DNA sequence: TGTGCCAGCAGTCCAGGGGGCCTATCTGGAAACACCATATATTTT. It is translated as CASSPGGLSGNTIYF.

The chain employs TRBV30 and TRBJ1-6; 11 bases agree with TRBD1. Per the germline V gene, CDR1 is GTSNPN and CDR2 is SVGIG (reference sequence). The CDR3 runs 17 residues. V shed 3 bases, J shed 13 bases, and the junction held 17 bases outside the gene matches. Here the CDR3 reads CAWRVPPQGQGARPLHF. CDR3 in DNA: TGTGCCTGGAGAGTCCCTCCGCAAGGACAGGGGGCTCGGCCCCTCCACTTT.

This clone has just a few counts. The CDR3: CASSPWAEGSNTEAFF. DNA of the CDR3: TGTGCCAGCAGCCCCTGGGCAGAGGGCTCGAACACTGAAGCTTTCTTT. The chain couples TRBV7-7 to TRBJ1-1, with unresolved D. The CDR3 length is 16 residues. The V end lost 5 bases, the J end lost 1 base, and 17 bases lay between the germline ends. The V gene's germline CDR1 is SSHAT and CDR2 FNYEAQ (reference sequence).

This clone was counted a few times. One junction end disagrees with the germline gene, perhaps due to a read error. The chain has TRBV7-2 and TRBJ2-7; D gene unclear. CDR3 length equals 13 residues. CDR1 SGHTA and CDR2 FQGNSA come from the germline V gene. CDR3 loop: CASSSFPGSPSDF. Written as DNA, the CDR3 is TGTGCCAGCAGCTCCTTCCCCGGGTCACCCTCGGACTTC.

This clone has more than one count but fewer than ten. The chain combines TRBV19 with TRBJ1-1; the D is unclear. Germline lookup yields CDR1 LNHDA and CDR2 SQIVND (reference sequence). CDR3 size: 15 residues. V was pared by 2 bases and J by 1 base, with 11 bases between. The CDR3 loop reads CASSIITTANTEAFF. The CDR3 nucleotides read TGTGCCAGTAGTATAATTACAACAGCGAACACTGAAGCTTTCTTT.

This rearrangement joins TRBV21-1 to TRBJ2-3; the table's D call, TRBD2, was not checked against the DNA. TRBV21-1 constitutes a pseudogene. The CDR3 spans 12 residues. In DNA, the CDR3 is TGTGCTGGGGGGAAGGCCACAGGTACGCAGTATTTT. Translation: CAGGKATGTQYF.

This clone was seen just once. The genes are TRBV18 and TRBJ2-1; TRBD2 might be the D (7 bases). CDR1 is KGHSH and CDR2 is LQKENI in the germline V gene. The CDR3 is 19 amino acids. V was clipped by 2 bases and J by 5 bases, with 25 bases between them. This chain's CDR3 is CASSPIIGLAGALDNEQFF. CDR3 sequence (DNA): TGTGCCAGCTCACCAATAATTGGCCTGGCGGGGGCTCTTGACAATGAGCAGTTCTTC.

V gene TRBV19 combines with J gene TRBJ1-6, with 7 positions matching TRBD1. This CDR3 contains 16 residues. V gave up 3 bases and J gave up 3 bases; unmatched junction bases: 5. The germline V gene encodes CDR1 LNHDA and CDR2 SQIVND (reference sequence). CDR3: CASSIAGTVYNSPLHF. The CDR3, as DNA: TGTGCCAGTAGTATCGCAGGGACAGTCTATAATTCACCCCTCCACTTT.

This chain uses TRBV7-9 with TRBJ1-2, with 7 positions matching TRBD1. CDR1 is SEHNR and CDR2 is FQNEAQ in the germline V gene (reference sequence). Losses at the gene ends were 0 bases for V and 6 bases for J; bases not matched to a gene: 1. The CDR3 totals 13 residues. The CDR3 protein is CASSLAQGNGYTF. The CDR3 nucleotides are TGTGCCAGCAGCTTAGCACAGGGGAATGGCTACACCTTC.

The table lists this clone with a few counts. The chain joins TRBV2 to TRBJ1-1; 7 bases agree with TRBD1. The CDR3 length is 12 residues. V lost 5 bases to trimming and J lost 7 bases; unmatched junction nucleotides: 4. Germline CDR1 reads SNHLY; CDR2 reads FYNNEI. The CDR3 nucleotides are TGTGCCAGCAGTCGGGACAGCCTTGAAGCTTTCTTT. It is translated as CASSRDSLEAFF.

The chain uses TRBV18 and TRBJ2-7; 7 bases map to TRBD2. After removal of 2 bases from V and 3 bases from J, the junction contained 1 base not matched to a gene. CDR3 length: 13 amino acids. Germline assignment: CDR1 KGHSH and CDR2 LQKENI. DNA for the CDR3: TGTGCCAGCTCACCAGGGGGGGGCTACGAGCAGTACTTC. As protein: CASSPGGGYEQYF.